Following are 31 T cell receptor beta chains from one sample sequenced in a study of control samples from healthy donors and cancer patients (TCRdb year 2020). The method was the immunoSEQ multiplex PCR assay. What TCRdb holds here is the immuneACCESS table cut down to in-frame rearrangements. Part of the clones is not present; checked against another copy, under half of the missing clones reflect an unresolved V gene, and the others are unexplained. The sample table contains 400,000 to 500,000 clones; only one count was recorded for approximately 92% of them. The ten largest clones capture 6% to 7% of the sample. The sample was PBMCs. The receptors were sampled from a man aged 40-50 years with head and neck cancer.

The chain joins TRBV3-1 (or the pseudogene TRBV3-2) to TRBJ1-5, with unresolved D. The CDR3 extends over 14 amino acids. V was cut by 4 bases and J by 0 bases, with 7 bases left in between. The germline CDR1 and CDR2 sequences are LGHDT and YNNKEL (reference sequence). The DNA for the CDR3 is TGTGCCAGCAGCCCCGATAATAGCAATCAGCCCCAGCATTTT. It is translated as CASSPDNSNQPQHF.

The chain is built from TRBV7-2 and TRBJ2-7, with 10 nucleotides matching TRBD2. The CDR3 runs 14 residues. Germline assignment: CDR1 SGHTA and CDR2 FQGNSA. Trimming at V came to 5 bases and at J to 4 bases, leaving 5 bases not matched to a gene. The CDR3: CASSVSGGAYEQYF. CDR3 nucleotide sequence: TGTGCCAGCAGCGTCAGCGGGGGGGCATACGAGCAGTACTTC.

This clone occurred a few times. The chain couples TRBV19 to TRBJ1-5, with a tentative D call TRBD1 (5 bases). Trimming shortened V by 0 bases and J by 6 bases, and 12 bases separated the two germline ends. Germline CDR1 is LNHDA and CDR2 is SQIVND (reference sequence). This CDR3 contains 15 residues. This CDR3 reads CASSIDHGGGQPQHF. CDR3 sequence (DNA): TGTGCCAGTAGTATAGATCATGGTGGGGGTCAGCCCCAGCATTTT.

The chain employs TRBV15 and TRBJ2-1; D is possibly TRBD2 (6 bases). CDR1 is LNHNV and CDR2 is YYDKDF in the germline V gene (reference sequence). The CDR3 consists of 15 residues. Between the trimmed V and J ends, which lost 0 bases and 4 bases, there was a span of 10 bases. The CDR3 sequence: CATSRDEAGYNEQFF. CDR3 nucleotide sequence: TGTGCCACCAGCAGAGATGAGGCGGGATACAATGAGCAGTTCTTC. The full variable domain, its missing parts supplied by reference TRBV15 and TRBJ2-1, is DAMVIQNPRYQVTQFGKPVTLSCSQTLNHNVMYWYQQKSSQAPKLLFHYYDKDFNNEADTPDNFQSRRPNTSFCFLDIRSPGLGDTAMYLCATSRDEAGYNEQFFGPGTRLTVL.

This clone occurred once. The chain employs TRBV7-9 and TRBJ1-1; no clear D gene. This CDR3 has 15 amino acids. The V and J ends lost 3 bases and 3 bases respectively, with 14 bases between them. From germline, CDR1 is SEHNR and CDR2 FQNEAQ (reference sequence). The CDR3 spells CASSFGDRVYTEAFF. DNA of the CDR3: TGTGCCAGCAGCTTTGGGGATAGAGTGTACACTGAAGCTTTCTTT.

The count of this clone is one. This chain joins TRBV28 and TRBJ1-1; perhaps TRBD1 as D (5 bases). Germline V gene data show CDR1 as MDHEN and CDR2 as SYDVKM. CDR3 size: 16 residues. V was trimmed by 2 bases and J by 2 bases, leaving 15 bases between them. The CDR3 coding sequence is TGTGCCAGCAGTTTAACCGGAGGGGCGGGTAACACTGAAGCTTTCTTT. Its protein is CASSLTGGAGNTEAFF.

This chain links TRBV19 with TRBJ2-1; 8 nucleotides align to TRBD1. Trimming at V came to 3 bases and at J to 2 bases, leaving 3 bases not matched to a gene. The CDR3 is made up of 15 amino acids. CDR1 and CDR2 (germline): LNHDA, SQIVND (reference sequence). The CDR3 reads CASSIMGQAYNEQFF. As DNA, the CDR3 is TGTGCCAGTAGTATTATGGGACAGGCCTACAATGAGCAGTTCTTC.

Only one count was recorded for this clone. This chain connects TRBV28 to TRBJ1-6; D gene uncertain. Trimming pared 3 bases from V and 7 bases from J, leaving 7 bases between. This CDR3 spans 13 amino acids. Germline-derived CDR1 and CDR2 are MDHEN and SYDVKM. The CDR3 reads CASSFNRNSPLHF. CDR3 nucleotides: TGTGCCAGCAGTTTCAACAGAAATTCACCCCTCCACTTT.

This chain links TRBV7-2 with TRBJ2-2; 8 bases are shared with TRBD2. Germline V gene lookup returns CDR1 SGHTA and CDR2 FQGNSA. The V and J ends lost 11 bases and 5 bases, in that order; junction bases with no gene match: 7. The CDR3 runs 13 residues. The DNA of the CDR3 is TGTGCCGCGAGCGGGAGCGGAACCGGGGAGCTGTTTTTT. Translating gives CAASGSGTGELFF.

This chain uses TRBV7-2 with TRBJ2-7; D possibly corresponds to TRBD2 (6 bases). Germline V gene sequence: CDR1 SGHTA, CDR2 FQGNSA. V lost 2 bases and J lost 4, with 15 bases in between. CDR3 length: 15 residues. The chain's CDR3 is CASSLKPGSSYEQYF. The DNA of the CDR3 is TGTGCCAGCAGCTTAAAACCCGGGAGTTCGTACGAGCAGTACTTC.

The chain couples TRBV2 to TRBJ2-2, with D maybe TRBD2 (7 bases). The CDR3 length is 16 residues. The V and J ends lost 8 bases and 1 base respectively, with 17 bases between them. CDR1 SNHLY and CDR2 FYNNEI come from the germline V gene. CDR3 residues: CASQSRGAWNTGELFF. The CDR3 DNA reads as TGTGCCAGCCAATCTCGGGGGGCCTGGAACACCGGGGAGCTGTTTTTT.

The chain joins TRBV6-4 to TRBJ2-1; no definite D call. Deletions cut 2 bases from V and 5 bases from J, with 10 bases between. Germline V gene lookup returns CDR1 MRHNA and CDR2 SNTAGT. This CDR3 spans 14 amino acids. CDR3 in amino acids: CASSDSYTNNEQFF. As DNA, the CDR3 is TGTGCCAGCAGTGACAGTTATACCAACAATGAGCAGTTCTTC.

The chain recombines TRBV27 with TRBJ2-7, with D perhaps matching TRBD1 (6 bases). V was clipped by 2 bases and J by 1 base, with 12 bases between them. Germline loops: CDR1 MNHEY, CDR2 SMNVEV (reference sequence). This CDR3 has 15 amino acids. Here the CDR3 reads CASSLGGQLSYEQYF. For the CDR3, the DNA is TGTGCCAGCAGTTTAGGCGGACAGCTTTCCTACGAGCAGTACTTC.

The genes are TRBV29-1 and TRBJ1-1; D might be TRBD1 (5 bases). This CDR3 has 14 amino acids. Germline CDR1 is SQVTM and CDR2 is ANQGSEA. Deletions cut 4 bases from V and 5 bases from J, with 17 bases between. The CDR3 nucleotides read TGCAGCGTTGGGGCGTACGCTAGGGGAACTGAAGCTTTCTTT. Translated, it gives CSVGAYARGTEAFF.

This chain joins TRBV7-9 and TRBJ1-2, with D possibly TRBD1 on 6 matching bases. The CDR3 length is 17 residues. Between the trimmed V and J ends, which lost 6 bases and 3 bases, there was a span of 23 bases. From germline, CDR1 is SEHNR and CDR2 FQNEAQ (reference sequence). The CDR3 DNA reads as TGTGCCAGCAGTCAATCGGACAGCTCGAGTTTGCACTATGGCTACACCTTC. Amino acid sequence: CASSQSDSSSLHYGYTF. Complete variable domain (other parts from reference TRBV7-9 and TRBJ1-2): DTGVSQNPRHKITKRGQNVTFRCDPISEHNRLYWYRQTLGQGPEFLTYFQNEAQLEKSRLLSDRFSAERPKGSFSTLEIQRTEQGDSAMYLCASSQSDSSSLHYGYTFGSGTRLTVV.

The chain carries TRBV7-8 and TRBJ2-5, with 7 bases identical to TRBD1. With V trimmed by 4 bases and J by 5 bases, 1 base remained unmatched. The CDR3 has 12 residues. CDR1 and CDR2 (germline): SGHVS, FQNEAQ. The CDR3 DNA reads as TGTGCCAGCAGCTACAGGGGTGAGACCCAGTACTTC. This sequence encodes CASSYRGETQYF.

DNA of the CDR3: TGTGCCACCTCCTCCGGGAGTAATGAAAAACTGTTTTTT. Translated, it gives CATSSGSNEKLFF. The gene calls are TRBV19 and TRBJ1-4; unclear D gene. The CDR3 extends over 13 amino acids. V dropped 10 bases and J dropped 4 bases, with 13 bases sitting between them. The germline V gene has CDR1 LNHDA and CDR2 SQIVND (reference sequence). Based on the CDR3 plus reference TRBV19 and TRBJ1-4, the full variable domain is DGGITQSPKYLFRKEGQNVTLSCEQNLNHDAMYWYRQDPGQGLRLIYYSQIVNDFQKGDIAEGYSVSREKKESFPLTVTSAQKNPTAFYLCATSSGSNEKLFFGSGTQLSVL.

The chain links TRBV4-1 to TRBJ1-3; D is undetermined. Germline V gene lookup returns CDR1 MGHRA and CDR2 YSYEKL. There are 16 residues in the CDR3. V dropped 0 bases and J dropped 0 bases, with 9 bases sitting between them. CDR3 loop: CASSQDQGISGNTIYF. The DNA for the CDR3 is TGCGCCAGCAGCCAAGATCAAGGCATCTCTGGAAACACCATATATTTT.

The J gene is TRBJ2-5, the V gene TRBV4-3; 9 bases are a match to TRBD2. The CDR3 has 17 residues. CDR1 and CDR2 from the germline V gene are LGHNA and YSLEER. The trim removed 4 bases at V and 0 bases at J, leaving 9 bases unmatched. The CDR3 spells CASSRRLAVLYQETQYF. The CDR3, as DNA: TGCGCCAGCAGCCGACGACTAGCGGTCCTGTACCAAGAGACCCAGTACTTC.

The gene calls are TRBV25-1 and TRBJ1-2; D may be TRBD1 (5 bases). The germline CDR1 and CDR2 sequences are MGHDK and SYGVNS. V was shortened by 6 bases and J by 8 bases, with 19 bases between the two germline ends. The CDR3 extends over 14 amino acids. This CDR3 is CASRGPGASVGYTF. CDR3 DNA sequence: TGTGCCAGCAGGGGGCCTGGGGCGTCAGTGGGCTACACCTTC.

Here the CDR3 reads CSVQTGNNEQFF. The CDR3 DNA follows: TGCAGCGTGCAGACAGGGAACAATGAGCAGTTCTTC. The chain carries TRBV29-1 and TRBJ2-1, with 7 bases that match TRBD1. Germline-derived CDR1 and CDR2 are SQVTM and ANQGSEA. Trimming took 6 bases from V and 5 from J; bases not matched to a gene: 4. This CDR3 is 12 amino acids long.

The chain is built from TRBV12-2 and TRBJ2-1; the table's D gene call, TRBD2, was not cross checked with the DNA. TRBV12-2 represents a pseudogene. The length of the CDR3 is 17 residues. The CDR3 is CASRLGGREPHYNEQFF. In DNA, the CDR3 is TGTGCAAGTCGCTTAGGCGGTCGGGAGCCCCACTACAATGAGCAGTTCTTC.

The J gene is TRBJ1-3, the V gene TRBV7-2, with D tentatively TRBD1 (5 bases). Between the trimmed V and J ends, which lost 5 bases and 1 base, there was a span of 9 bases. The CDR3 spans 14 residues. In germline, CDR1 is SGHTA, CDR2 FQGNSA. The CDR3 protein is CASSGTLSGNTIYF. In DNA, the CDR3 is TGTGCCAGCAGCGGGACCCTTTCTGGAAACACCATATATTTT. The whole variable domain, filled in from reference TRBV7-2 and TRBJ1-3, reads GAGVSQSPSNKVTEKGKDVELRCDPISGHTALYWYRQSLGQGLEFLIYFQGNSAPDKSGLPSDRFSAERTGGSVSTLTIQRTQQEDSAVYLCASSGTLSGNTIYFGEGSWLTVV.

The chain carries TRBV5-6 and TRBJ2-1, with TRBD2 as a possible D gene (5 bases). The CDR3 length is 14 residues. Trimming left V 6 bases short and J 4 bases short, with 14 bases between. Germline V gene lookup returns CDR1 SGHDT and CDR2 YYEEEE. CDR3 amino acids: CASIGEGFYNEQFF. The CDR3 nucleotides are TGTGCCAGCATTGGTGAGGGATTTTACAATGAGCAGTTCTTC.

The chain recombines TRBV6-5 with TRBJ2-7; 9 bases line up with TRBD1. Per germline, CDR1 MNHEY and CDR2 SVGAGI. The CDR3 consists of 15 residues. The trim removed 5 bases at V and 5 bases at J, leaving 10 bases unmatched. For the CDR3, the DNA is TGTGCCAGCAGTCCCGGACAGGGGCGGTACGACGAGCAGTACTTC. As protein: CASSPGQGRYDEQYF.

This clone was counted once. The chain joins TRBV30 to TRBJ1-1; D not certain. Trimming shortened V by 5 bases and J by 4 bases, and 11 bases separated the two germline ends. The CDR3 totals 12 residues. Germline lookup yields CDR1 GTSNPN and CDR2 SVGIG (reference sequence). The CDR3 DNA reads TGTGCCTGGTCTTGGGGTAGCACTGAAGCTTTCTTT. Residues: CAWSWGSTEAFF.

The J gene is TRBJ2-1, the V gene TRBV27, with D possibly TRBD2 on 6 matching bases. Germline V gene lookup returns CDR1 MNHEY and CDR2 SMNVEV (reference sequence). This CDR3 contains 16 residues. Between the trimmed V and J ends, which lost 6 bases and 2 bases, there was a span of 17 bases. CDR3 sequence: CASSPGGTHTYNEQFF. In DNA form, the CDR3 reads TGTGCCAGCAGCCCCGGGGGAACCCATACCTACAATGAGCAGTTCTTC.

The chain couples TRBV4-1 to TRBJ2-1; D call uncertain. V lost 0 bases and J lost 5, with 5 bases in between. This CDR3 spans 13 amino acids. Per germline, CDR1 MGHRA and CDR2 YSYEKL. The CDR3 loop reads CASSQEGDNEQFF. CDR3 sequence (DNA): TGCGCCAGCAGCCAAGAGGGCGACAATGAGCAGTTCTTC.

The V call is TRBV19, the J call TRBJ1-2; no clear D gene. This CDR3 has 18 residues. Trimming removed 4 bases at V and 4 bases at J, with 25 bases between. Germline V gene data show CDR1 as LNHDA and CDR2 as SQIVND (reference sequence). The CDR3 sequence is CASSTLPPGRGGSYGYTF. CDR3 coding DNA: TGTGCCAGTAGTACCCTTCCTCCGGGCCGGGGAGGATCCTATGGCTACACCTTC.

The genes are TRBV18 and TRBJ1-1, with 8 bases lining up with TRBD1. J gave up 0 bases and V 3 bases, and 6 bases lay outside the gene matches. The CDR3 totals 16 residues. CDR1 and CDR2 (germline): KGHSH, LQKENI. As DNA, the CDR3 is TGTGCCAGCTCACCGGTTACAGGGGGGTTGAACACTGAAGCTTTCTTT. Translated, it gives CASSPVTGGLNTEAFF.

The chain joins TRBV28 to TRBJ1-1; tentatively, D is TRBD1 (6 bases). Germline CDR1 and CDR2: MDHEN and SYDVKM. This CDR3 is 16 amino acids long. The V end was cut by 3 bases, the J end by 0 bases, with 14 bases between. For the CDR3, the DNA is TGTGCCAGCAGTTTCCCTCCGGGACAAGTGAACACTGAAGCTTTCTTT. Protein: CASSFPPGQVNTEAFF.